This T cell receptor (beta chain) was identified during a study of T cells in Graves' hyperthyroidism and ophthalmopathy. At the level of the study: Peripheral blood was obtained at initial diagnosis, preceding any treatment.

Researchers amplified the TCR beta CDR3 regions from RNA transcripts. First-round RT-PCR targeting the TCR CDR3 was performed with the HTBI primer set. Each CDR3 protein is one row after TCRdb ran MiXCR on the multiplex PCR reads. The sample carries under 750,000 distinct CDR3 sequences, roughly 20% recorded once. Those patients with uncontrolled infection, other autoimmune disease, pregnancy or lactation were excluded. Any symptoms of ophthalmopathy came after the first hyperthyroidism diagnosis, from which the blood sample dates. The CDR3 has 16 residues. Trimming stripped 6 bases from V and 1 base from J, with 18 bases between. CDR1 MNHEY and CDR2 SVGEGT come from the germline V gene. Comments on this clonotype: The antigen is unknown.

Study observations and caveats: Separating ophthalmopathy from stable hyperthyroidism was achieved by a 13 V-J model.

The clonotype was recovered from a woman between 50 and 59 years old with Graves' hyperthyroidism that later progressed to Graves' ophthalmopathy. V usage is TRBV6-2 or TRBV6-3 and J usage is TRBJ1-1, with D possibly matching TRBD1 (5 bases). Sequenced: blood. The CDR3 DNA reads as TGTGCCAGCAGAGTGCCCCCTTCGGGGCCGAACACTGAAGCTTTCTTT. Protein product: CASRVPPSGPNTEAFF.